This T cell receptor (beta chain) was identified during a study of blood T cell repertoires in COVID-19. Whole-study context: The analysed material was cDNA or gDNA that came from T cells, B-cell-depleted T cells, or PBMCs.

Germline loops: CDR1 SGHVS, CDR2 FQNEAQ. The CDR3 extends over 16 amino acids. The trim removed 5 bases at V and 2 bases at J, leaving 8 bases unmatched. In the study's own analysis: Cell counts per sample came from amplifying reference gene primers. Libraries were prepared by immunoSEQ multiplex PCR; TCRdb keeps only in-frame clonotypes and omits some of them. The D gene and trimming were derived from the DNA, and the V and J assignments and clone size from that table. The data contain about 100,000 clones, approximately 92% of them singletons. Source material: peripheral blood. The V and J genes are TRBV7-8 and TRBJ1-2, with 10 nucleotides matching TRBD1. The sequence was collected from a man between 70 and 80 years old with acute or convalescent COVID-19. This CDR3 reads CASSPRDRGVNYGYTF. DNA of the CDR3: TGTGCCAGCAGCCCTAGGGACAGGGGAGTCAACTATGGCTACACCTTC. Supplemented by reference TRBV7-8 and TRBJ1-2, the full variable domain reads GAGVSQSPRYKVAKRGQDVALRCDPISGHVSLFWYQQALGQGPEFLTYFQNEAQLDKSGLPSDRFFAERPEGSVSTLKIQRTQQEDSAVYLCASSPRDRGVNYGYTFGSGTRLTVV.